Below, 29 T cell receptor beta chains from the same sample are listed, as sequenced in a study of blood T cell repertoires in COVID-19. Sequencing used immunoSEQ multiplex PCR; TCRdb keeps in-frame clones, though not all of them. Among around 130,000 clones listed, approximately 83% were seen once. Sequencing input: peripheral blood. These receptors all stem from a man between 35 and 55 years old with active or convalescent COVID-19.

The DNA of the CDR3 is TGTGCCAGCAGCTTAGTTCAGGAGAACACTGAAGCTTTCTTT. Residues: CASSLVQENTEAFF. The chain has TRBV7-9 and TRBJ1-1; no definite D call. Germline CDR1 is SEHNR and CDR2 is FQNEAQ (reference sequence). The CDR3 spans 14 residues. V lost 1 base to trimming and J lost 1 base, with 7 bases between them.

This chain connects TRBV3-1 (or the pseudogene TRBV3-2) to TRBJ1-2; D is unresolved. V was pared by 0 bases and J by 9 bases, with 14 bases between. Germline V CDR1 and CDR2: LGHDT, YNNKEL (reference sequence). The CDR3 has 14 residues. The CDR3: CASSQESVRRSYTF. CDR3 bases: TGTGCCAGCAGCCAAGAATCTGTCAGGCGTAGCTACACCTTC.

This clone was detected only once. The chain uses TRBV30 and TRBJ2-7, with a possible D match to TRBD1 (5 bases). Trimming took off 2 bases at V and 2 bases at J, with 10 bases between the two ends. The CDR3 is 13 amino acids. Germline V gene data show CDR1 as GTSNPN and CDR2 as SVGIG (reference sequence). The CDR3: CAWSRGAAYEQYF. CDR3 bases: TGTGCCTGGAGTAGGGGCGCCGCCTACGAGCAGTACTTC.

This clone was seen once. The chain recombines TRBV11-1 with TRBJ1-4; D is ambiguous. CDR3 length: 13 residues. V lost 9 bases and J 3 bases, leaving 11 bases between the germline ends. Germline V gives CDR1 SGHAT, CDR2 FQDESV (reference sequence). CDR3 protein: CARREVSNEKLFF. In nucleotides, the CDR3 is TGTGCCAGAAGGGAGGTTTCTAATGAAAAACTGTTTTTT. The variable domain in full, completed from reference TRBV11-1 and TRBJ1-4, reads EAEVAQSPRYKITEKSQAVAFWCDPISGHATLYWYRQILGQGPELLVQFQDESVVDDSQLPKDRFSAERLKGVDSTLKIQPAELGDSAMYLCARREVSNEKLFFGSGTQLSVL.

This CDR3 is CASNHGGANVLTF. The CDR3 bases are TGTGCCAGCAACCACGGGGGGGCCAACGTCCTGACTTTC. The chain couples TRBV3-1 (or the pseudogene TRBV3-2) to TRBJ2-6; no definite D call. The germline V gene has CDR1 LGHDT and CDR2 YNNKEL (reference sequence). This CDR3 region has 13 residues. V lost 7 bases and J 4 bases, leaving 8 bases between the germline ends.

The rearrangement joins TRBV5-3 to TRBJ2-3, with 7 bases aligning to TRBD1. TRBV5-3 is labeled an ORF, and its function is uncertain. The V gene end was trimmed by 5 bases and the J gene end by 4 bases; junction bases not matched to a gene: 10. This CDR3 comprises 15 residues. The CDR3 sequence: CARRHTDTGADTQYF. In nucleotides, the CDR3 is TGTGCCAGAAGACATACAGACACAGGGGCAGATACGCAGTATTTT.

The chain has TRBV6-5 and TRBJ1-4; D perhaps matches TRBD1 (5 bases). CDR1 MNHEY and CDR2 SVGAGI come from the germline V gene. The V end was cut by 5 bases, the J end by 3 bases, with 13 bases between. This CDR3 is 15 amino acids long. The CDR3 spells CASSHGAGPNEKLFF. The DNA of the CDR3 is TGTGCCAGCAGTCACGGGGCGGGGCCTAATGAAAAACTGTTTTTT.

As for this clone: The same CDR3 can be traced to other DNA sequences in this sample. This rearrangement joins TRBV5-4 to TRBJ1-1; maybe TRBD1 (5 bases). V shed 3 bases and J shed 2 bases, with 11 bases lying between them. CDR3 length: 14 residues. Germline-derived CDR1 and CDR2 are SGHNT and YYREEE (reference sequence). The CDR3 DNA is TGTGCCAGCAGCTCCCGACAGACAAACACTGAAGCTTTCTTT. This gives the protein CASSSRQTNTEAFF.

The chain's CDR3 is CASSDPQTGGNIQYF. The CDR3 bases are TGCGCCAGCAGTGACCCGCAGACAGGCGGGAACATTCAGTACTTC. V is TRBV10-1 and J is TRBJ2-4; TRBD1 might be the D (6 bases). The V gene's germline CDR1 is WNHNN and CDR2 SYGVQD (reference sequence). This CDR3 has 15 amino acids. V lost 3 bases to trimming and J lost 7 bases, with 16 bases between them.

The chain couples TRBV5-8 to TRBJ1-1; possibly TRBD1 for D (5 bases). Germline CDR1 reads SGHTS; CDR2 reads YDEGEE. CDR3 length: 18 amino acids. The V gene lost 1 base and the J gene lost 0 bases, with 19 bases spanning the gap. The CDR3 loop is CASSLFLGASDVNTEAFF. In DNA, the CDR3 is TGTGCCAGCAGCTTGTTTCTAGGGGCATCAGACGTGAACACTGAAGCTTTCTTT.

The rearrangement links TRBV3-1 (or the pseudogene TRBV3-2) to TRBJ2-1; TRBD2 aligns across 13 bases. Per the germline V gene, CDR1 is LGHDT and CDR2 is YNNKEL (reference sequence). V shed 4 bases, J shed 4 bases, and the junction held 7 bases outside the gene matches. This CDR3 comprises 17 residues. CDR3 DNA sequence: TGTGCCAGCAGCCTCGGACTAGCGGGGGAATCGTACAATGAGCAGTTCTTC. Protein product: CASSLGLAGESYNEQFF.

The CDR3 here is CASRRTGDNSPLHF. Written as DNA, the CDR3 is TGTGCCAGCAGGCGCACAGGGGATAATTCACCCCTCCACTTT. V and J are TRBV6-5 and TRBJ1-6; 7 bases fit TRBD1. Germline lookup yields CDR1 MNHEY and CDR2 SVGAGI. J lost 5 bases, V lost 6 bases, and 4 bases had no gene match. The length of the CDR3 is 14 residues.

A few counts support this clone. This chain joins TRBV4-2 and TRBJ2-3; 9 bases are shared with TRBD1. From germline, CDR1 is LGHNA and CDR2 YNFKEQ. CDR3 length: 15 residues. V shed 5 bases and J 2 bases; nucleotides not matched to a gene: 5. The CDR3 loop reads CASSTRTGDTDTQYF. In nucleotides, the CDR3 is TGTGCCAGCAGCACCCGGACAGGGGACACAGATACGCAGTATTTT.

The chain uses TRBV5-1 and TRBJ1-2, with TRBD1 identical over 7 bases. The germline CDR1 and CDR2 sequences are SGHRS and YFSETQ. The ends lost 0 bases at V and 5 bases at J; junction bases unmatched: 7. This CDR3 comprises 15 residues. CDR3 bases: TGCGCCAGCAGCTTGGAAGGGGGCGCTGGGTATGGCTACACCTTC. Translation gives CASSLEGGAGYGYTF. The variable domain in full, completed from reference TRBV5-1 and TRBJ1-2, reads KAGVTQTPRYLIKTRGQQVTLSCSPISGHRSVSWYQQTPGQGLQFLFEYFSETQRNKGNFPGRFSGRQFSNSRSEMNVSTLELGDSALYLCASSLEGGAGYGYTFGSGTRLTVV.

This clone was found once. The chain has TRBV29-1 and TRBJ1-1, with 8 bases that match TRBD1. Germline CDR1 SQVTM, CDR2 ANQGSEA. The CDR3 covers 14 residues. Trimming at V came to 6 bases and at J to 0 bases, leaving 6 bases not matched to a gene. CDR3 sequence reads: CSVHRDRMNTEAFF. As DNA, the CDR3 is TGCAGCGTCCATAGGGACAGGATGAACACTGAAGCTTTCTTT.

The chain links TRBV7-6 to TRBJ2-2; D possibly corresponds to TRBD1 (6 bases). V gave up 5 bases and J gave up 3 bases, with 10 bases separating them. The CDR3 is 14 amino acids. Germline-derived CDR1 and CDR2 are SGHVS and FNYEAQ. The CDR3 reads CASSIYRDTGELFF. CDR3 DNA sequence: TGTGCCAGCAGCATATACAGGGACACCGGGGAGCTGTTTTTT.

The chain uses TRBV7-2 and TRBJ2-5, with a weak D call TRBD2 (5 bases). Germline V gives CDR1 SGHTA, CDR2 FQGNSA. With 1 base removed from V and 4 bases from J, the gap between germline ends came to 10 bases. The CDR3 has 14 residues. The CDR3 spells CASSLDPGLETQYF. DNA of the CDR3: TGTGCCAGCAGCTTAGACCCGGGATTAGAGACCCAGTACTTC.

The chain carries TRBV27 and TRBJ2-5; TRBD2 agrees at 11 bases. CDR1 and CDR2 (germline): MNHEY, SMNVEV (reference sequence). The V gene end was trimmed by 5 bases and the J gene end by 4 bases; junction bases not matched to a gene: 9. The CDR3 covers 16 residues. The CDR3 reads CASSPSSGGALETQYF. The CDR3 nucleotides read TGTGCCAGCAGTCCAAGTAGCGGGGGGGCTTTAGAGACCCAGTACTTC.

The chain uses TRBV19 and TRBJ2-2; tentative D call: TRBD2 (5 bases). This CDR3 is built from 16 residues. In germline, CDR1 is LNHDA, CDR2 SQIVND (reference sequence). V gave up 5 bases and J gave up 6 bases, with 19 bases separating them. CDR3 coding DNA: TGTGCCAGTAGTTTCCCACGGACTTATTTGGCCGGGGAGCTGTTTTTT. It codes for CASSFPRTYLAGELFF.

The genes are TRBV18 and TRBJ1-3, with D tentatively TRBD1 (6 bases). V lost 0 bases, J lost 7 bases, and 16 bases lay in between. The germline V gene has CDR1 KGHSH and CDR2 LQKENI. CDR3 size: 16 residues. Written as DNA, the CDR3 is TGTGCCAGCTCACCACCTGGACAGCCCAAAGGGAACACCATATATTTT. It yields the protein CASSPPGQPKGNTIYF.

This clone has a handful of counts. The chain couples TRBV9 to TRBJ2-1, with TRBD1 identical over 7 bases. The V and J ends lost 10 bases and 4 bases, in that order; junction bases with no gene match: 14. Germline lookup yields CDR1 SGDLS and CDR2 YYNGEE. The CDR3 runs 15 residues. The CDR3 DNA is TGTGCCTCCGACCAAACGGGACAGATATACAATGAGCAGTTCTTC. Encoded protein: CASDQTGQIYNEQFF.

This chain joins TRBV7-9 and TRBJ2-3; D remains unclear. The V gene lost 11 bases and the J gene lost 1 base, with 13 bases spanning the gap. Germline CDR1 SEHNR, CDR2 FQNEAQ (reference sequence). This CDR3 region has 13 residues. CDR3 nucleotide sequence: TGTGCCGGAACTATGGCCGGCACAGATACGCAGTATTTT. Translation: CAGTMAGTDTQYF.

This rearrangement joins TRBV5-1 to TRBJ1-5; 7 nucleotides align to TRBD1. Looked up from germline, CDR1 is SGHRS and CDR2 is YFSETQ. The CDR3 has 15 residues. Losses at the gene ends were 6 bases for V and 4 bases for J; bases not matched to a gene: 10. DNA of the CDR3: TGCGCCAGCAAACCCGGGACAGAAGGGAATCAGCCCCAGCATTTT. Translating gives CASKPGTEGNQPQHF. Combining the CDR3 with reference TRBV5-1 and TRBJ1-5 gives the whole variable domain KAGVTQTPRYLIKTRGQQVTLSCSPISGHRSVSWYQQTPGQGLQFLFEYFSETQRNKGNFPGRFSGRQFSNSRSEMNVSTLELGDSALYLCASKPGTEGNQPQHFGDGTRLSIL.

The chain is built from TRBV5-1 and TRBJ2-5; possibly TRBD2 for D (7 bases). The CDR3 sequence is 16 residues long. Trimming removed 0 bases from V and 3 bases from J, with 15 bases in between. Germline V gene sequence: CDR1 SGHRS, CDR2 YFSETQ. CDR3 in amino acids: CASSLGMGGRKETQYF. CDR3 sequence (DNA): TGCGCCAGCAGCTTGGGTATGGGGGGGCGGAAAGAGACCCAGTACTTC.

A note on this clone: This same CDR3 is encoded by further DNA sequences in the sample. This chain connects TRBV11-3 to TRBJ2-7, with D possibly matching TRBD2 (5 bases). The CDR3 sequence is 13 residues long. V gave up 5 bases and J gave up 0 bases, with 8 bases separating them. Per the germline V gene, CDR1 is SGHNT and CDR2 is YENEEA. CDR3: CASSPGNSYEQYF. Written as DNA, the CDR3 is TGTGCCAGCAGCCCGGGGAACTCCTACGAGCAGTACTTC.

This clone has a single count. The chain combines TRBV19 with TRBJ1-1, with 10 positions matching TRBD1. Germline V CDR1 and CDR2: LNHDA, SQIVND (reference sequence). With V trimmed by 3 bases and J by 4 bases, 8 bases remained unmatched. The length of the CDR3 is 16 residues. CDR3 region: CASSMRQGAIGTEAFF. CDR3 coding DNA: TGTGCCAGTAGTATGCGACAGGGGGCGATCGGCACTGAAGCTTTCTTT. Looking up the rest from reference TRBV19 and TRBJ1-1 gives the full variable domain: DGGITQSPKYLFRKEGQNVTLSCEQNLNHDAMYWYRQDPGQGLRLIYYSQIVNDFQKGDIAEGYSVSREKKESFPLTVTSAQKNPTAFYLCASSMRQGAIGTEAFFGQGTRLTVV.

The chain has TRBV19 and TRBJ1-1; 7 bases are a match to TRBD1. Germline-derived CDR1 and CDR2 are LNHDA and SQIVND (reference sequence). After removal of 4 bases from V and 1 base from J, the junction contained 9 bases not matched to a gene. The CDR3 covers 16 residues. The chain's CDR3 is CASSTLTGFANTEAFF. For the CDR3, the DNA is TGTGCCAGTAGTACCCTGACAGGGTTTGCGAACACTGAAGCTTTCTTT.

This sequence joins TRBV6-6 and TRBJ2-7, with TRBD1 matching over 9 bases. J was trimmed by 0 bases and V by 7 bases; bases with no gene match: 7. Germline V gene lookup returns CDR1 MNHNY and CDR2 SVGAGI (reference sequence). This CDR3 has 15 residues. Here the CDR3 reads CASTLGTGFSYEQYF. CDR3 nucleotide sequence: TGTGCCAGCACCTTAGGGACAGGGTTCTCCTACGAGCAGTACTTC.

The CDR3 nucleotides are TGTGCCAGCAGTTCCGGACTAGCGGGACCAACAGATACGCAGTATTTT. This encodes CASSSGLAGPTDTQYF. The gene calls are TRBV27 and TRBJ2-3; 12 bases map to TRBD2. This CDR3 spans 16 amino acids. V lost 4 bases to trimming and J lost 3 bases; unmatched junction nucleotides: 5. CDR1 and CDR2 (germline): MNHEY, SMNVEV (reference sequence).